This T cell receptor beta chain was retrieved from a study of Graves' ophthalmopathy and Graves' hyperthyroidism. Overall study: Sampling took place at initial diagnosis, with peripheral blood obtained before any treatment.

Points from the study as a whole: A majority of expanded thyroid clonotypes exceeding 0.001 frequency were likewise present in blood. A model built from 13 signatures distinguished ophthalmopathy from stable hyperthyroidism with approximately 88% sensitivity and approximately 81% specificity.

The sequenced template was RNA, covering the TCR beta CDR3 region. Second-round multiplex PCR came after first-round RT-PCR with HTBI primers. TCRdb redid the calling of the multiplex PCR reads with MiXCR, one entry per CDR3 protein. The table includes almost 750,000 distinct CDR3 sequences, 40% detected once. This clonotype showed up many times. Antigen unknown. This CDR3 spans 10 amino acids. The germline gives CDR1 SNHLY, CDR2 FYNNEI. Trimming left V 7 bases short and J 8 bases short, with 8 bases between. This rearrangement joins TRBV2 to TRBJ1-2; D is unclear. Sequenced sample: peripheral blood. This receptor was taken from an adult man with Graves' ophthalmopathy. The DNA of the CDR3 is TGTGCCAGCATCCTAGCGGGCTACACCTTC. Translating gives CASILAGYTF. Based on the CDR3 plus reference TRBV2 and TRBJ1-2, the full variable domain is EPEVTQTPSHQVTQMGQEVILRCVPISNHLYFYWYRQILGQKVEFLVSFYNNEISEKSEIFDDQFSVERPDGSNFTLKIRSTKLEDSAMYFCASILAGYTFGSGTRLTVV.